The 20 T cell receptor beta chains below all came from one sample that was sequenced in a study of blood T cell repertoires in COVID-19. Sequencing was performed with immunoSEQ multiplex PCR; in TCRdb, only in-frame clones are kept and a portion is missing. The repertoire includes some 190,000 clones, roughly 84% of them detected once, and under 4% sits in the top ten. The sequenced material came from PBMCs or T cells enriched from blood (not recorded which). Source of these receptors: a woman aged 25 to 39 who had been exposed to COVID-19.

The chain employs TRBV14 and TRBJ1-1, with 9 bases matching TRBD1. Germline V gene sequence: CDR1 SGHDN, CDR2 FVKESK. The J segment lost 1 base and the V segment lost 5 bases, leaving 2 bases of the junction unmatched. The CDR3 length is 14 residues. The CDR3 loop is CASSAQGANTEAFF. In DNA form, the CDR3 reads TGTGCCAGCAGCGCACAGGGGGCGAACACTGAAGCTTTCTTT.

V is TRBV6-5 and J is TRBJ1-1; 9 nucleotides match TRBD1. Trimming cost V 5 bases and J 7 bases; bases outside gene matches: 8. CDR1 MNHEY and CDR2 SVGAGI come from the germline V gene. CDR3 size: 14 residues. CDR3 region: CASSNWGQGIEAFF. DNA of the CDR3: TGTGCCAGCAGTAACTGGGGACAGGGCATTGAAGCTTTCTTT.

This chain uses TRBV6-5 with TRBJ2-1; perhaps TRBD2 as D (5 bases). This CDR3 comprises 11 residues. Germline assignment: CDR1 MNHEY and CDR2 SVGAGI. The ends were cut back, 5 bases at V and 10 bases at J, with 9 bases in the middle. The CDR3 DNA is TGTGCCAGCAGTCTCCCGGGGGAGCAGTTCTTC. Its protein is CASSLPGEQFF.

This sequence joins TRBV27 and TRBJ1-1, with 9 bases lining up with TRBD1. Per germline, CDR1 MNHEY and CDR2 SMNVEV (reference sequence). The CDR3 sequence is 15 residues long. V shed 2 bases and J 8 bases; nucleotides not matched to a gene: 9. The CDR3 DNA reads as TGTGCCAGCAGTTTAAAGGGACAGGGATACCCCGAAGCTTTCTTT. Protein: CASSLKGQGYPEAFF.

This chain links TRBV3-1 (or the pseudogene TRBV3-2) with TRBJ2-5; 13 nucleotides line up with TRBD2. Trimming cost V 11 bases and J 5 bases; bases outside gene matches: 20. Germline V CDR1 and CDR2: LGHDT, YNNKEL (reference sequence). CDR3 size: 18 residues. The CDR3 spells CAGEWGTSGVITRETQYF. The CDR3 nucleotides are TGTGCCGGAGAGTGGGGGACTAGCGGGGTTATTACTAGGGAGACCCAGTACTTC.

The chain recombines TRBV6-2 or TRBV6-3 with TRBJ1-5; D possibly corresponds to TRBD1 (6 bases). V was cut by 6 bases and J by 6 bases, with 9 bases left in between. This CDR3 region has 12 residues. CDR1 and CDR2 from the germline V gene are MNHEY and SVGEGT. The CDR3 spells CASSSGVQPQHF. The CDR3, as DNA: TGTGCCAGCAGCTCAGGGGTTCAGCCCCAGCATTTT.

The chain combines TRBV27 with TRBJ1-1; TRBD1 matches 9 bases. The germline V gene has CDR1 MNHEY and CDR2 SMNVEV (reference sequence). V trimming: 4 bases; J trimming: 0 bases; junction bases outside the gene matches: 6. This CDR3 has 16 amino acids. CDR3 nucleotides: TGTGCCAGCAGTTCTGACAGGGGGGGACTGAACACTGAAGCTTTCTTT. Encoded protein: CASSSDRGGLNTEAFF.

The V and J genes are TRBV25-1 and TRBJ2-5, with TRBD2 as a possible D gene (6 bases). The germline V gene has CDR1 MGHDK and CDR2 SYGVNS. The CDR3 extends over 12 amino acids. V was pared by 4 bases and J by 6 bases, with 9 bases between. CDR3 protein: CASSGDSQTQYF. DNA of the CDR3: TGTGCCAGCAGTGGGGACTCGCAGACCCAGTACTTC.

J is TRBJ1-5 and V is TRBV11-2; 7 bases line up with TRBD1. Per germline, CDR1 SGHAT and CDR2 FQNNGV. CDR3 size: 13 residues. J gave up 2 bases and V 5 bases, and 0 bases lay outside the gene matches. Written as DNA, the CDR3 is TGTGCCAGCAGCCAGGGGGGCAATCAGCCCCAGCATTTT. This gives the protein CASSQGGNQPQHF. The complete variable domain, with remaining parts taken from reference TRBV11-2 and TRBJ1-5, reads EAGVAQSPRYKIIEKRQSVAFWCNPISGHATLYWYQQILGQGPKLLIQFQNNGVVDDSQLPKDRFSAERLKGVDSTLKIQPAKLEDSAVYLCASSQGGNQPQHFGDGTRLSIL.

The chain has TRBV6-5 and TRBJ2-2; weak D call: TRBD1 (6 bases). Per germline, CDR1 MNHEY and CDR2 SVGAGI. This CDR3 has 12 residues. V was pared by 10 bases and J by 8 bases, with 14 bases between. The chain's CDR3 is CATQGNSGELFF. The CDR3 DNA is TGTGCCACCCAGGGGAACAGTGGGGAGCTGTTTTTT.

The rearrangement links TRBV6-2 or TRBV6-3 to TRBJ1-5, with 11 nucleotides matching TRBD1. Germline V CDR1 and CDR2: MNHEY, SVGEGT. V shed 6 bases, J shed 5 bases, and the junction held 3 bases outside the gene matches. The CDR3 is 14 residues long. The CDR3 loop reads CASSRTGGDQPQHF. The CDR3 nucleotides are TGTGCCAGCAGCCGGACAGGGGGCGATCAGCCCCAGCATTTT.

The J gene is TRBJ1-5, the V gene TRBV27; no firm D call. V was cut by 1 base and J by 6 bases, with 13 bases left in between. Germline V gene sequence: CDR1 MNHEY, CDR2 SMNVEV (reference sequence). The CDR3 runs to 15 residues. CDR3 DNA sequence: TGTGCCAGCAGTTTATTAAGCGTGTCGGGTCAGCCCCAGCATTTT. It specifies CASSLLSVSGQPQHF.

The chain couples TRBV6-2 or TRBV6-3 to TRBJ2-3; TRBD2 matches 8 bases. Germline CDR1 reads MNHEY; CDR2 reads SVGEGT. CDR3 length: 18 residues. V gave up 2 bases and J gave up 6 bases; unmatched junction bases: 16. CDR3 DNA sequence: TGTGCCAGCAGTTACCCCACCAGGGGCCGGGGGGGCTCTGATACGCAGTATTTT. This sequence encodes CASSYPTRGRGGSDTQYF.

The chain is built from TRBV3-1 (or the pseudogene TRBV3-2) and TRBJ1-1, with D maybe TRBD1 (6 bases). Germline V gene lookup returns CDR1 LGHDT and CDR2 YNNKEL (reference sequence). Trimming shortened V by 6 bases and J by 2 bases, and 13 bases separated the two germline ends. CDR3 size: 14 residues. CDR3 residues: CASRKTGVNTEAFF. The CDR3 nucleotides read TGTGCCAGCAGAAAGACAGGAGTAAACACTGAAGCTTTCTTT.

This clone was seen more than once but under ten times. The chain recombines TRBV7-6 with TRBJ2-7, with D unresolved. The CDR3 extends over 12 amino acids. V shed 5 bases and J shed 2 bases, with 7 bases lying between them. In germline, CDR1 is SGHVS, CDR2 FNYEAQ. The CDR3 here is CASSPGPYEQYF. The CDR3, as DNA: TGTGCCAGCAGCCCAGGCCCCTACGAGCAGTACTTC.

The chain couples TRBV30 to TRBJ1-1; the match to TRBD1 covers 7 bases. The CDR3 spans 14 residues. Germline lookup yields CDR1 GTSNPN and CDR2 SVGIG (reference sequence). Trimming removed 3 bases from V and 4 bases from J; junction bases left unmatched: 8. CDR3 DNA: TGTGCCTGGAGCGACGACAGGGTGGGCACTGAAGCTTTCTTT. It translates to CAWSDDRVGTEAFF.

The chain employs TRBV19 and TRBJ1-6; possible D gene TRBD1, 5 bases. The germline V gene encodes CDR1 LNHDA and CDR2 SQIVND (reference sequence). The CDR3 runs 13 residues. V gave up 7 bases and J gave up 10 bases, with 14 bases separating them. In DNA form, the CDR3 reads TGTGCCAGTATTGGGGCCACCAACTCACCCCTCCACTTT. Amino acids: CASIGATNSPLHF.

The CDR3 DNA reads TGCGCCAGCAGCCAGCGATACCGGGACTCACTATACAATGAGCAGTTCTTC. As protein: CASSQRYRDSLYNEQFF. This sequence joins TRBV4-3 and TRBJ2-1; a possible D gene is TRBD2 (6 bases). Between the trimmed V and J ends, which lost 3 bases and 4 bases, there was a span of 19 bases. The V gene's germline CDR1 is LGHNA and CDR2 YSLEER. The CDR3 covers 17 residues.

The chain uses TRBV5-8 and TRBJ1-2, with 8 bases fitting TRBD1. Trimming removed 0 bases from V and 4 bases from J; junction bases left unmatched: 11. This CDR3 comprises 17 residues. Germline V lookup: CDR1 SGHTS, CDR2 YDEGEE. CDR3 amino acids: CASSLDDRGPLIYGYTF. The CDR3 DNA reads TGTGCCAGCAGCTTGGACGACAGGGGTCCCTTAATCTATGGCTACACCTTC. The full variable domain, rest sourced from reference TRBV5-8 and TRBJ1-2, is EAGVTQSPTHLIKTRGQQATLRCSPISGHTSVYWYQQALGLGLQFLLWYDEGEERNRGNFPPRFSGRQFPNYSSELNVNALELEDSALYLCASSLDDRGPLIYGYTFGSGTRLTVV.

The chain uses TRBV19 and TRBJ2-5, with 7 bases that match TRBD2. Per the germline V gene, CDR1 is LNHDA and CDR2 is SQIVND (reference sequence). CDR3 length: 14 amino acids. V was clipped by 0 bases and J by 5 bases; unmatched bases: 3. The CDR3 protein is CASSIDLGGETQYF. The CDR3 DNA follows: TGTGCCAGTAGTATAGATCTCGGGGGGGAGACCCAGTACTTC.